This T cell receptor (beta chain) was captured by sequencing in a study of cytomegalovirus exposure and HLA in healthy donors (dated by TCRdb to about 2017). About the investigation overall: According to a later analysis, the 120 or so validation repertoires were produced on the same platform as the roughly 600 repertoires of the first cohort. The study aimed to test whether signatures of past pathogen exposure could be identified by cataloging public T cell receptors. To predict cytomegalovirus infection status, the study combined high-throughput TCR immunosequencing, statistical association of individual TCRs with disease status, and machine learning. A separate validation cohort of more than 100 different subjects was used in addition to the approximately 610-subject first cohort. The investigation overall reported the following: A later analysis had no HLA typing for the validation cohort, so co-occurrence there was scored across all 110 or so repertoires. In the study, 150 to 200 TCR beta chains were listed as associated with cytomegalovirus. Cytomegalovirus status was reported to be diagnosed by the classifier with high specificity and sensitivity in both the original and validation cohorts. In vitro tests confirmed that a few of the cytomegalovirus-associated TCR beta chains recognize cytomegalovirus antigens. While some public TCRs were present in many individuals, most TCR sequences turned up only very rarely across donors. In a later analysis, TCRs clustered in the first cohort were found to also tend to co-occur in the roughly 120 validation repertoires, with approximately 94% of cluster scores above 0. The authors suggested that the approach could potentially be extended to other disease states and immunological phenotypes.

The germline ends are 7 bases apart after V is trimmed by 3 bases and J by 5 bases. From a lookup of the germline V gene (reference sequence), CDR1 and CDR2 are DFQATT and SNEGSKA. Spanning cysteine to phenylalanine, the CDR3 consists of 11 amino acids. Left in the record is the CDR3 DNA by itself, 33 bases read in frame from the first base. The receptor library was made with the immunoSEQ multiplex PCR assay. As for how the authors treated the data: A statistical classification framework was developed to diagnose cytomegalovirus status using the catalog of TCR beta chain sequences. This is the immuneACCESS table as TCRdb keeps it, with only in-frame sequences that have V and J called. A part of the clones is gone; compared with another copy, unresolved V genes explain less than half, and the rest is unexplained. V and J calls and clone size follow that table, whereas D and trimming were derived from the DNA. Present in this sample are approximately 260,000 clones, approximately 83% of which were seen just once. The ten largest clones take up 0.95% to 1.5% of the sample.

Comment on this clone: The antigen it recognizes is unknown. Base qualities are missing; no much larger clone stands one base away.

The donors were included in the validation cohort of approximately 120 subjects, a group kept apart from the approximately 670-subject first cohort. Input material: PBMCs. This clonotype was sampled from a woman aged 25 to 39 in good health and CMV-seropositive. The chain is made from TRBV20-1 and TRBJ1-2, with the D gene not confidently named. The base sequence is TGCAGTGCTAGGGCTCTTTATGGCTACACCTTC. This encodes CSARALYGYTF.